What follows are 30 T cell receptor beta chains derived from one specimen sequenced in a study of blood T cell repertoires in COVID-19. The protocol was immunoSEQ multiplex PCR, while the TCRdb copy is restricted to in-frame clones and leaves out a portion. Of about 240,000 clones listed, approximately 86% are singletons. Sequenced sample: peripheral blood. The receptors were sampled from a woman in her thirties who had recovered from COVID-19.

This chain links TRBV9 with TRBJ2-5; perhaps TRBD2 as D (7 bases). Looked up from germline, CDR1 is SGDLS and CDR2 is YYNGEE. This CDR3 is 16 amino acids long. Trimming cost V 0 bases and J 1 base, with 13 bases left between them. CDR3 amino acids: CASSVEAGAPQETQYF. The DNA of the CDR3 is TGTGCCAGCAGCGTAGAGGCGGGGGCCCCCCAAGAGACCCAGTACTTC.

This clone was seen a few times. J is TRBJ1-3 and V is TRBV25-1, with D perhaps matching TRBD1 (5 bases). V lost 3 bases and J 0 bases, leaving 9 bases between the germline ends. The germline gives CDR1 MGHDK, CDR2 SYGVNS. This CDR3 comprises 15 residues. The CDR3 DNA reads TGTGCCAGCAGTGAGGGACTACTCTCTGGAAACACCATATATTTT. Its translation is CASSEGLLSGNTIYF.

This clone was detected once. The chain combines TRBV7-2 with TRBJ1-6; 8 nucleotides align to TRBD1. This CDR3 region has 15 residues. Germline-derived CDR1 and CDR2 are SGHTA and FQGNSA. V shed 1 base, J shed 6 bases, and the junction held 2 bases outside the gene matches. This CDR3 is CASSLDRGTNSPLHF. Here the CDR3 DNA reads TGTGCCAGCAGCTTAGACAGGGGGACTAATTCACCCCTCCACTTT. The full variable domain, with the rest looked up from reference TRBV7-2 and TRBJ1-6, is GAGVSQSPSNKVTEKGKDVELRCDPISGHTALYWYRQSLGQGLEFLIYFQGNSAPDKSGLPSDRFSAERTGGSVSTLTIQRTQQEDSAVYLCASSLDRGTNSPLHFGNGTRLTVT.

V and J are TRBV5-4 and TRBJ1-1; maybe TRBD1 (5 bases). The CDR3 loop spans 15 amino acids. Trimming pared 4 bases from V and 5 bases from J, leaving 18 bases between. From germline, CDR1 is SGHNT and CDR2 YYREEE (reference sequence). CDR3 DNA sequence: TGTGCCAGCAGCCCATCCAGAGCAGGGAATACTGAAGCTTTCTTT. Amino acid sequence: CASSPSRAGNTEAFF.

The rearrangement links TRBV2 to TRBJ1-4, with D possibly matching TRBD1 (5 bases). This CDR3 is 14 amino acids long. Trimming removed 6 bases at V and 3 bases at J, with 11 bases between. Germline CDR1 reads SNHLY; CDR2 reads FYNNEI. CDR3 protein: CASRETEANEKLFF. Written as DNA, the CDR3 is TGTGCCAGCAGAGAGACAGAGGCTAATGAAAAACTGTTTTTT.

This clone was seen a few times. The CDR3 spells CASSLAGTSGEMTYEQYF. CDR3 DNA: TGTGCCAGCAGTTTAGCCGGGACTAGCGGCGAAATGACCTACGAGCAGTACTTC. This chain uses TRBV27 with TRBJ2-7, with 11 bases matching TRBD2. Germline CDR1 and CDR2: MNHEY and SMNVEV (reference sequence). The trim removed 2 bases at V and 2 bases at J, leaving 11 bases unmatched. The CDR3 has 18 residues.

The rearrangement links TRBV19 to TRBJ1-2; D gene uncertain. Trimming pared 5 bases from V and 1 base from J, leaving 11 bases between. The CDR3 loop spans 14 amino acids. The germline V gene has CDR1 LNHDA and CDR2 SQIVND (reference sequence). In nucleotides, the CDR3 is TGTGCCAGTAGTCGGGTTAGTCTTAACTATGGCTACACCTTC. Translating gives CASSRVSLNYGYTF.

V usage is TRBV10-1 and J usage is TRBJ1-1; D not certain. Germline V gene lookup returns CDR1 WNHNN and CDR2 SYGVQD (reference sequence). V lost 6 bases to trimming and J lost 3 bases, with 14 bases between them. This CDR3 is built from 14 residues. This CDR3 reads CASRLDLRDTEAFF. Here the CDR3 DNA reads TGCGCCAGCAGATTGGACCTGAGGGACACTGAAGCTTTCTTT.

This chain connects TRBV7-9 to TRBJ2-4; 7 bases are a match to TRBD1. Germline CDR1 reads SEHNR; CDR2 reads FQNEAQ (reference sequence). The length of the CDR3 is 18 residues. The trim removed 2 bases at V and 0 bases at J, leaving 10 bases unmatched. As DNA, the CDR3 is TGTGCCAGCAGCTTAAAGGGGGCGGACGGGGTAGCCAAAAACATTCAGTACTTC. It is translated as CASSLKGADGVAKNIQYF.

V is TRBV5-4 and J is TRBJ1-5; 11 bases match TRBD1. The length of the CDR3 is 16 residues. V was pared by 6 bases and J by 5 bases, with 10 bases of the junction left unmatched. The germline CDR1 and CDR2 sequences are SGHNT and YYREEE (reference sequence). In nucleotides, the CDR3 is TGTGCCAGCATCCGACGGACAGGGGGCGAATATCAGCCCCAGCATTTT. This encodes CASIRRTGGEYQPQHF.

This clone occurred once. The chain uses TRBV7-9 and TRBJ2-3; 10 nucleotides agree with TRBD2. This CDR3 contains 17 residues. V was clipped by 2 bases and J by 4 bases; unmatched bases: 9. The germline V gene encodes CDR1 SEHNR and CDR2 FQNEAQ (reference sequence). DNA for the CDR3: TGTGCCAGCAGCTTACCCAGCGGGGGGGCCGAGTCAGATACGCAGTATTTT. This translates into CASSLPSGGAESDTQYF.

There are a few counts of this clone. CDR3 loop: CASSFLAGGPNEQFF. The DNA for the CDR3 is TGTGCCAGCAGCTTCCTAGCGGGGGGGCCTAATGAGCAGTTCTTC. The chain links TRBV7-2 to TRBJ2-1, with 12 bases lining up with TRBD2. J was trimmed by 7 bases and V by 3 bases; bases with no gene match: 4. Germline-derived CDR1 and CDR2 are SGHTA and FQGNSA. The length of the CDR3 is 15 residues.

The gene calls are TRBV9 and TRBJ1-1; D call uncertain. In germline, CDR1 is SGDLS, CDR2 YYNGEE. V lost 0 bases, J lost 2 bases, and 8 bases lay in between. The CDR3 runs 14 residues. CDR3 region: CASSVVSGNTEAFF. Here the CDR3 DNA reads TGTGCCAGCAGCGTAGTATCGGGAAACACTGAAGCTTTCTTT.

CDR3 sequence reads: CASSYSRAGLNGYTF. The CDR3 nucleotides are TGTGCCAGCAGTTACTCGCGTGCGGGACTGAATGGCTACACCTTC. The chain is built from TRBV6-5 and TRBJ1-2, with D perhaps matching TRBD1 (5 bases). The CDR3 spans 15 residues. The germline V gene encodes CDR1 MNHEY and CDR2 SVGAGI. Trimming stripped 0 bases from V and 6 bases from J, with 14 bases between.

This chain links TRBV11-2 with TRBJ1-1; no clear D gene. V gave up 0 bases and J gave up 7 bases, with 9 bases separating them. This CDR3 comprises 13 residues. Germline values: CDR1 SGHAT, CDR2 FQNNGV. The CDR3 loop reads CASSLDLGVEAFF. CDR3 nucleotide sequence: TGTGCCAGCAGCTTAGATCTCGGGGTTGAAGCTTTCTTT.

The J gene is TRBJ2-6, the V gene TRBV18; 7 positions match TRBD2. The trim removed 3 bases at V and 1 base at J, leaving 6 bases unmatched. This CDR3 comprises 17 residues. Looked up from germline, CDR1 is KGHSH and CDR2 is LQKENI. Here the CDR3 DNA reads TGTGCCAGCTCACCGCTGTTCGGGGGGTCTGGGGCCAACGTCCTGACTTTC. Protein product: CASSPLFGGSGANVLTF.

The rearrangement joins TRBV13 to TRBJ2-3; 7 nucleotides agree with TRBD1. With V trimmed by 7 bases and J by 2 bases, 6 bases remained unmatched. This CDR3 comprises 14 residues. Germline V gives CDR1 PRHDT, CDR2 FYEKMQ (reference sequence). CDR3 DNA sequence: TGTGCCAGCAAGGGGGCAGACCCCACAGATACGCAGTATTTT. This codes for CASKGADPTDTQYF.

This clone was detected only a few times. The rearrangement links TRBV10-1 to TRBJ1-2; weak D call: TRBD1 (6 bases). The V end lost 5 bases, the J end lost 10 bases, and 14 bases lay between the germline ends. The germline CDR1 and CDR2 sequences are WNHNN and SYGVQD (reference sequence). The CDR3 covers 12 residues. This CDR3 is CASSYDRSDYTF. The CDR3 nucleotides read TGCGCCAGCAGTTACGACAGGTCCGACTACACCTTC.

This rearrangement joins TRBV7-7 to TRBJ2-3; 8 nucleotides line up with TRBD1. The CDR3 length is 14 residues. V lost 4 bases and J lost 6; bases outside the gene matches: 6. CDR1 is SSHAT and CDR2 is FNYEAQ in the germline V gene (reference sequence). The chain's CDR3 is CASSSGQGLDTQYF. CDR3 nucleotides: TGTGCCAGCAGCTCAGGACAGGGTTTGGATACGCAGTATTTT.

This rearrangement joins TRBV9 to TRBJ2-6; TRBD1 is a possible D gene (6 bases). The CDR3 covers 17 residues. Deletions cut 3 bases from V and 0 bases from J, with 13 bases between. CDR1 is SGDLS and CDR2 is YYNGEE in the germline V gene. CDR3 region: CASSAQGPPSGANVLTF. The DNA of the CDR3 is TGTGCCAGCAGCGCACAGGGCCCCCCCTCTGGGGCCAACGTCCTGACTTTC. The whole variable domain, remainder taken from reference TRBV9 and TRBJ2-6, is DSGVTQTPKHLITATGQRVTLRCSPRSGDLSVYWYQQSLDQGLQFLIQYYNGEERAKGNILERFSAQQFPDLHSELNLSSLELGDSALYFCASSAQGPPSGANVLTFGAGSRLTVL.

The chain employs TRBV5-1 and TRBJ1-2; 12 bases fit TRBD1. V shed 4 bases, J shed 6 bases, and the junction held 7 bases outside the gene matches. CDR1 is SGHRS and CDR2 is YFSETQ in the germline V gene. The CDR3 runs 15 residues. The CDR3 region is CASSTGTGGYDGYTF. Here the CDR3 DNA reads TGCGCCAGCAGCACCGGGACAGGGGGCTATGATGGCTACACCTTC. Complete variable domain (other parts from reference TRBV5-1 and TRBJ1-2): KAGVTQTPRYLIKTRGQQVTLSCSPISGHRSVSWYQQTPGQGLQFLFEYFSETQRNKGNFPGRFSGRQFSNSRSEMNVSTLELGDSALYLCASSTGTGGYDGYTFGSGTRLTVV.

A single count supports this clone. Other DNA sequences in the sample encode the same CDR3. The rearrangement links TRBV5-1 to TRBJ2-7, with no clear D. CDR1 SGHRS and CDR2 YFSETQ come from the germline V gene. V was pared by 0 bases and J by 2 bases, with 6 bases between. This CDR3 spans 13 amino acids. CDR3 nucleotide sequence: TGCGCCAGCAGCTTGGGAGGCCCCTACGAGCAGTACTTC. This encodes CASSLGGPYEQYF.

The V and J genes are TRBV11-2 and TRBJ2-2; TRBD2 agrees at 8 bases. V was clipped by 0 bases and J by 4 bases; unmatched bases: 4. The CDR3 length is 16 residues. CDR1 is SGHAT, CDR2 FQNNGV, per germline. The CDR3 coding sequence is TGTGCCAGCAGCTTAGATCCGGGAGGGCGCACCGGGGAGCTGTTTTTT. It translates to CASSLDPGGRTGELFF.

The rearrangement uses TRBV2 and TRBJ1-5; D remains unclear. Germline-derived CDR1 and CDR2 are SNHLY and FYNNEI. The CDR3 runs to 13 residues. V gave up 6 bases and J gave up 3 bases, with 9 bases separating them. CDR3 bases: TGTGCCAGCAGAATTGAGTACAATCAGCCCCAGCATTTT. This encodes CASRIEYNQPQHF.

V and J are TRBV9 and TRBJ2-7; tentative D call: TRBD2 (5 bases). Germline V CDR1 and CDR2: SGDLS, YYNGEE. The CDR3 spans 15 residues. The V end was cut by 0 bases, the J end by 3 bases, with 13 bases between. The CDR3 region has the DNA TGTGCCAGCAGCGTAGGGGGAGAGTACGGCTACGAGCAGTACTTC. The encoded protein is CASSVGGEYGYEQYF.

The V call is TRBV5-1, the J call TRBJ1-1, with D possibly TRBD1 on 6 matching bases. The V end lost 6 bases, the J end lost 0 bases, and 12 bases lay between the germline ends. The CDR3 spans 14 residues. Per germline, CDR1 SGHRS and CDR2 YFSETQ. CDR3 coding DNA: TGCGCCAGCAAAATCAGGGACATGAACACTGAAGCTTTCTTT. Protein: CASKIRDMNTEAFF.

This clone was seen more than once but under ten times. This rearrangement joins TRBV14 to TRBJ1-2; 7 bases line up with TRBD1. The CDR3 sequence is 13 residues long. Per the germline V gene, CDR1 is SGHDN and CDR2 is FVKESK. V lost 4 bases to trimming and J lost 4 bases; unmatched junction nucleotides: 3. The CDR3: CASSRGTAYGYTF. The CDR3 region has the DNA TGTGCCAGCAGCCGGGGGACAGCCTATGGCTACACCTTC.

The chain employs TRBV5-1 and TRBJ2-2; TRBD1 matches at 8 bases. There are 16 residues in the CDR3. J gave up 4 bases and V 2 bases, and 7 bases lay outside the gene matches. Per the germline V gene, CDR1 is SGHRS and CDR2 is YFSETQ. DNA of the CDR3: TGCGCCAGCAGCTTCATCGGACAGGGCCCCACCGGGGAGCTGTTTTTT. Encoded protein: CASSFIGQGPTGELFF.

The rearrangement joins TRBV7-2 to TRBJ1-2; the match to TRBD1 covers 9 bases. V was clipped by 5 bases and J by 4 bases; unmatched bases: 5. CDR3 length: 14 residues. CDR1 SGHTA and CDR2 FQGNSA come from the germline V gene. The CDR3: CASSGQGTFYGYTF. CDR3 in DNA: TGTGCCAGCAGCGGACAGGGGACTTTCTATGGCTACACCTTC. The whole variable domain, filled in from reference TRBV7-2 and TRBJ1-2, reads GAGVSQSPSNKVTEKGKDVELRCDPISGHTALYWYRQSLGQGLEFLIYFQGNSAPDKSGLPSDRFSAERTGGSVSTLTIQRTQQEDSAVYLCASSGQGTFYGYTFGSGTRLTVV.

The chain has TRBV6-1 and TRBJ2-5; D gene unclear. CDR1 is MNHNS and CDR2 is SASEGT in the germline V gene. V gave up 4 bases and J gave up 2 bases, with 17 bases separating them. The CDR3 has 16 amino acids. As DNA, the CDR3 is TGTGCCAGCAGTGCACCTCAGGTCGGCGAACAAGAGACCCAGTACTTC. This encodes CASSAPQVGEQETQYF.